This is a list of T cell receptor beta chains from one sample in a study of shared T cell receptors in the human thymus. The repertoire was sequenced with immunoSEQ multiplex PCR; TCRdb's copy has only in-frame clones and lacks some. The data show 700,000 or so clones, with 80% to 90% seen just once and around 0.0094% held by the top ten. The sample was also linked to a second study, of human thymus T cells.

The sequenced sample was thymocytes. The receptors derive from a girl under three years old with a congenital heart defect. The CDR3 runs from the conserved cysteine through the conserved F or W. Each record gives: J gene, V gene, clone size, CDR3 length, D gene, CDR3 DNA, CDR3 protein. A D gene is named only where the DNA matches it firmly. Some rows have no size entry. The others give once, few or many, or a class for an expanded clone.

TRBJ2-7,TRBV5-6,few,14,NA,TGTGCCAGCAGCACCGGGACATACTCCTACGAGCAGTACTTC,CASSTGTYSYEQYF
TRBJ2-1,TRBV2,NA,11,TRBD1,TGTGCCAGCAGGACAGGGGCTGAGCAGTTCTTC,CASRTGAEQFF
TRBJ1-4,TRBV27,NA,18,NA,TGTGCCAGCAGTTCCATATCCCCGGGTGAGGGTGGGGTTGAAAAACTGTTTTTT,CASSSISPGEGGVEKLFF
TRBJ2-5,TRBV5-4,NA,14,TRBD2,TGTGCCAGCAGGCGGGGGGGAGGTGATGAGACCCAGTACTTC,CASRRGGGDETQYF
TRBJ1-2,TRBV12-5,NA,12,TRBD1,TGTGCCAGTTGGGGCAGGGGGCAGGGCTACACCTTC,CASWGRGQGYTF
TRBJ1-2,TRBV6-1,NA,15,TRBD1,TGTGCCAGCATTTCCGGGACAGGGGAAGGCGATGGCTACACCTTC,CASISGTGEGDGYTF
TRBJ1-6,TRBV7-2,NA,16,NA,TGTGCCAGCAGCTCAGGCGGGTCCTTTGGGGGGGGACCCCTCCACTTT,CASSSGGSFGGGPLHF
TRBJ2-5,TRBV7-8,NA,16,NA,TGTGCCAGCAGCTCGCTAGGGGGATGGGGGAGAGAGACCCAGTACTTC,CASSSLGGWGRETQYF
TRBJ2-1,TRBV2,NA,15,TRBD2,TGTGCCAGCAGTGTAGGGACTAGCGGGGGGGTTGAGCAGTTCTTC,CASSVGTSGGVEQFF
TRBJ1-3,TRBV7-2,NA,14,NA,TGTGCCAGCAGCCCACAGGGTTCTGGAAACACCATATATTTT,CASSPQGSGNTIYF
TRBJ2-5,TRBV5-4,once,16,TRBD1,TGTGCCAGCAGCTCCATCAAAAGACAGGGTGAAGAGACCCAGTACTTC,CASSSIKRQGEETQYF
TRBJ1-1,TRBV9,NA,16,NA,TGTGCCAGCAGCGTAGTTTATCACGGTCTGAACACTGAAGCTTTCTTT,CASSVVYHGLNTEAFF
TRBJ2-6,TRBV7-2,NA,16,NA,TGTGCCAGCAGTCGGGGGATTAGCTCTGGGGCCAACGTCCTGACTTTC,CASSRGISSGANVLTF
TRBJ1-1,TRBV4-3,NA,15,NA,TGCGCCAGCAGCCAAGATCGAGATAGAAGGGGTGAAGCTTTCTTT,CASSQDRDRRGEAFF
TRBJ2-1,TRBV6-1,NA,15,TRBD1,TGTGCCAGCCTACCAGGGGGCGCGGTTGTGAAGGAGCAGTTCTTC,CASLPGGAVVKEQFF
TRBJ1-2,TRBV28,NA,15,NA,TGTGCCAGCGCGGGGGGCGCGAGTTCTATCGTAGGCTACACCTTC,CASAGGASSIVGYTF
TRBJ2-3,TRBV2,NA,13,NA,TGTGCCAGCGAGGGGGGGCACCCAGATACGCAGTATTTT,CASEGGHPDTQYF
TRBJ1-2,TRBV19,once,16,NA,TGTGCCAGTAGTATTCCCGGCAGGGCCACTAACTATGGCTACACCTTC,CASSIPGRATNYGYTF
TRBJ2-3,TRBV11-2,NA,15,NA,TGTGCCAGCAGCCCTGCTCGGAGACCCACAGATACGCAGTATTTT,CASSPARRPTDTQYF
TRBJ1-6,TRBV28,NA,15,NA,TGTGCCAGCAGGCCCACGAGCTCCTATAATTCACCCCTCCACTTT,CASRPTSSYNSPLHF
TRBJ2-7,TRBV10-3,few,16,TRBD1,TGTGCCATCAGTAGAGCCGGGACAGGGAATTTAGCCGAGCAGTACTTC,CAISRAGTGNLAEQYF
TRBJ1-2,TRBV5-4,NA,15,TRBD1,TGTGCCAGCACCCCCAGGGGGACACAAAACTATGGCTACACCTTC,CASTPRGTQNYGYTF
TRBJ1-1,TRBV4-3,NA,13,TRBD1,TGCGCCAGCAGCCAAGAATGGACAGGCCAAGCTTTCTTT,CASSQEWTGQAFF
TRBJ1-1,TRBV5-1,NA,11,NA,TGCGCCAGCAGGGGACTTTCTGAAGCTTTCTTT,CASRGLSEAFF